This T cell receptor (beta chain) was obtained from a study of vaccination and CD4 T cells after COVID-19. Broader study findings: There was no significant change from approximately 21 to 38 median reactive clonotypes.

The CDR3 spans 13 residues. CDR1 and CDR2 from the germline V gene are DFQATT and SNEGSKA (reference sequence). V lost 5 bases, J lost 8 bases, and 17 bases lay in between. As for time point: late sampling 161 to 241 days after vaccination in three convalescent patients. Treatment specified: approximately 10-day PBMC culture with coronavirus spike peptide pools or control peptides (ViraFEST assay). Sequencing of cultured CD4+ T cell DNA used the Oncomine TCR Beta short-read assay. A single record per CDR3 protein comes from TCRdb applying MiXCR to the PCR reads. Of around 16,000 distinct CDR3 sequences in the sample, around 55% were seen once. This clonotype showed up just once. The antigen is unknown.

Specimen: CD4+ T cells from blood, cultured in vitro, collected about 7 months after SARS-CoV-2 vaccination. The TCR was taken from a human donor who had recovered from COVID-19. V and J are TRBV20-1 and TRBJ2-3; D is tentatively TRBD1 or TRBD2 (6 bases each). Written as DNA, the CDR3 is TGCAGTGCTCATAGGGGGGCCGGGGTTACGCAGTATTTT. Its translation: CSAHRGAGVTQYF.